This TCR beta chain was sequenced in a study of T-cell reconstitution after alpha-beta-depleted transplantation in children. V lost 6 bases and J 7 bases, leaving 16 bases between the germline ends. The V gene's germline CDR1 is MDHEN and CDR2 SYDVKM. There are 14 residues in the CDR3. Overall study findings and caveats: Some patients owed their high day-60 TCRbeta diversity to surviving recipient T cells and thymic progenitors. Newly produced T cells mostly accounted for T-cell counts and diversity one year post-transplant.

The table lists this clonotype with a few counts. The antigen remains unidentified. TCRbeta library construction was performed incorporating unique molecular identifiers. MiXCR, run by TCRdb on the PCR reads, gives a single entry per CDR3 protein. The table shows under 450,000 distinct CDR3 sequences, with about 16% occurring only once. The chain joins TRBV28 to TRBJ1-5; D possibly corresponds to TRBD1 (6 bases). Sequencing used PBMCs, mostly from graft donor cells, obtained 360 days after TCRalphabeta/CD19-depleted stem cell transplant. The receptor was isolated from a boy less than two years old who had a stem cell transplant for Wiskott-Aldrich syndrome, so the T cells may come from the graft donor. Here the CDR3 DNA reads TGTGCCAGCAGAAGGACAGACCCCAGGCAGCCCCAGCATTTT. Protein product: CASRRTDPRQPQHF.